What follows are 3 T cell receptor beta chains derived from one specimen sequenced in a study of T-cell reconstitution after alpha-beta-depleted transplantation in children. Preparing the TCRbeta library involved the use of unique molecular identifiers. TCRdb ran MiXCR on the PCR reads and lists one entry per CDR3 protein. The profile shows approximately 200,000 distinct CDR3 sequences, roughly 14% of them singletons. This specimen was PBMCs from the stem cell graft donor, taken from the stem cell graft. The receptor set was obtained from a human donor who donated a stem cell graft to a child with acute lymphoblastic leukemia.

The chain employs TRBV6-1 and TRBJ2-1, with 10 bases lining up with TRBD1. CDR1 is MNHNS and CDR2 is SASEGT in the germline V gene. The V and J ends lost 5 bases and 3 bases, in that order; junction bases with no gene match: 4. The CDR3 has 15 amino acids. The DNA for the CDR3 is TGTGCCAGCAGTCCCCGGACAGGGGGCTACAATGAGCAGTTCTTC. Translating it yields CASSPRTGGYNEQFF.

The table lists this clonotype with many counts. The J gene is TRBJ1-2, the V gene TRBV4-1; D perhaps matches TRBD1 (6 bases). CDR1 and CDR2 (germline): MGHRA, YSYEKL. This CDR3 is 15 amino acids long. V dropped 1 base and J dropped 5 bases, with 14 bases sitting between them. The CDR3 coding sequence is TGCGCCAGCAGCCAAGGACAGGTGGAGGGGTATGGCTACACCTTC. Residues: CASSQGQVEGYGYTF.

This clonotype was counted between two and nine times. This rearrangement joins TRBV15 to TRBJ1-5, with a possible D match to TRBD1 (5 bases). V was trimmed by 7 bases and J by 0 bases, leaving 13 bases between them. The CDR3 is made up of 15 amino acids. Germline V gene sequence: CDR1 LNHNV, CDR2 YYDKDF (reference sequence). The CDR3 DNA reads TGTGCCACCAACCCGGGACGGTATAGCAATCAGCCCCAGCATTTT. It codes for CATNPGRYSNQPQHF.